The rows below give T cell receptor beta chains drawn from one sample of a study of T cell repertoires in cytomegalovirus infection. No antigen is known for these receptors. TCRdb itself ran the reads through MiXCR, one entry per CDR3 protein. Among hundreds of thousands of distinct CDR3 sequences listed, 30% to 40% were seen once. Here the sequenced sample was cultured CD8+ T cells from PBMCs, taken from culture after CMV antigen stimulation. The receptors stem from a human donor in good health (CMV status not recorded). Some clones in this sample may be carry-over from other donors' samples. The CDR3 runs from the conserved cysteine through the conserved F or W. The D gene is left open where the match is weak. Only some rows state a clone size, as once, few, many or a class for expanded clones.

NA	TRBJ2-4	TRBV7-8	few	CASSPIDSLGYF	TGTGCCAGCAGCCCCATAGACAGCTTGGGATACTTC
NA	TRBJ2-7	TRBV7-8	NA	CASSLIRSSYEQYF	TGTGCCAGCAGCTTAATCCGGAGCTCCTACGAGCAGTACTTC
TRBD2	TRBJ2-3	TRBV4-2	NA	CASSQEAFGLAGDNVADTQYF	TGTGCCAGCAGCCAAGAAGCCTTCGGACTAGCGGGGGATAATGTTGCAGATACGCAGTATTTT
NA	TRBJ1-3	TRBV9	few	CASSDGTTGNTIYF	TGTGCCAGCAGCGACGGGACGACTGGAAACACCATATATTTT
TRBD2	TRBJ2-2	TRBV6-1	NA	CASSEWAGAGELFF	TGTGCCAGCAGTGAATGGGCGGGGGCCGGGGAGCTGTTTTTT
NA	TRBJ1-1	TRBV10-3	NA	CAAVSRDSLGNTEAFF	TGTGCCGCCGTTTCCCGGGACTCTCTAGGGAACACTGAAGCTTTCTTT
NA	TRBJ2-1	TRBV28	NA	CASSWRGPHNEQFF	TGTGCCAGCAGTTGGCGGGGGCCACACAATGAGCAGTTCTTC
TRBD1	TRBJ2-5	TRBV7-6	few	CASRQDRGHQETQYF	TGTGCCAGCAGACAGGACAGGGGGCATCAGGAGACCCAGTACTTC
NA	TRBJ1-5	TRBV6-2/TRBV6-3	NA	CASGYLERINQPQHF	TGTGCCAGCGGTTACTTGGAACGGATCAATCAGCCCCAGCATTTT
NA	TRBJ2-7	TRBV19	few	CASSEDLSVGYEQYF	TGTGCCAGTAGCGAGGACCTTTCGGTCGGCTACGAGCAGTACTTC
TRBD1	TRBJ1-2	TRBV27	many	CASSFGTANYGYTF	TGTGCCAGCAGCTTTGGGACAGCCAACTATGGCTACACCTTC
TRBD1	TRBJ2-7	TRBV12-3/TRBV12-4	few	CASSFGTGRYEQYF	TGTGCCAGCAGTTTCGGGACAGGGCGCTACGAGCAGTACTTC
NA	TRBJ1-6	TRBV6-1	few	CASRRGPYNSPLHF	TGTGCCAGCAGGAGGGGCCCCTATAATTCACCCCTCCACTTT
NA	TRBJ1-2	TRBV13	NA	CASSSRGTRQEPGGYTF	TGTGCCAGCAGCTCCCGAGGGACGAGACAAGAACCGGGGGGCTACACCTTC
TRBD1	TRBJ2-2	TRBV5-6	NA	CASSLMGQENTGELFF	TGTGCCAGCAGCTTGATGGGACAGGAGAACACCGGGGAGCTGTTTTTT
TRBD1	TRBJ1-1	TRBV4-3	NA	CASSQDWEQGYTEAFF	TGCGCCAGCAGCCAAGATTGGGAACAGGGGTATACTGAAGCTTTCTTT
TRBD2	TRBJ2-6	TRBV5-1	many	CASSQTGTRYSGANVLTF	TGCGCCAGCAGCCAAACCGGGACTAGATATTCTGGGGCCAACGTCCTGACTTTC
TRBD1	TRBJ2-4	TRBV27	NA	CASRPSSQGSKNIQYF	TGTGCCAGCAGACCCTCCTCACAGGGGTCCAAAAACATTCAGTACTTC
NA	TRBJ1-6	TRBV9	NA	CASSVNQGNSPLHF	TGTGCCAGCAGCGTCAATCAGGGGAATTCACCCCTCCACTTT
TRBD2	TRBJ2-3	TRBV13	NA	CASSQPPGLEHQYF	TGTGCCAGCAGCCAGCCCCCAGGACTAGAACACCAGTATTTT
NA	TRBJ2-3	TRBV6-1	many	CASRAGPRGADTQYF	TGTGCCAGCAGAGCCGGGCCCCGAGGGGCAGATACGCAGTATTTT
TRBD2	TRBJ2-2	TRBV7-2	many	CASSPSAGVLTGELFF	TGTGCCAGCAGCCCGTCAGCGGGGGTGCTAACCGGGGAGCTGTTTTTT
NA	TRBJ2-3	TRBV27	NA	CASSSGPSSPDTQYF	TGTGCCAGCAGTTCTGGGCCGAGCAGCCCAGATACGCAGTATTTT
NA	TRBJ2-5	TRBV27	NA	CASSRTDRPQETQCF	TGTGCCAGCAGTCGGACAGATCGACCCCAAGAGACCCAGTGCTTC